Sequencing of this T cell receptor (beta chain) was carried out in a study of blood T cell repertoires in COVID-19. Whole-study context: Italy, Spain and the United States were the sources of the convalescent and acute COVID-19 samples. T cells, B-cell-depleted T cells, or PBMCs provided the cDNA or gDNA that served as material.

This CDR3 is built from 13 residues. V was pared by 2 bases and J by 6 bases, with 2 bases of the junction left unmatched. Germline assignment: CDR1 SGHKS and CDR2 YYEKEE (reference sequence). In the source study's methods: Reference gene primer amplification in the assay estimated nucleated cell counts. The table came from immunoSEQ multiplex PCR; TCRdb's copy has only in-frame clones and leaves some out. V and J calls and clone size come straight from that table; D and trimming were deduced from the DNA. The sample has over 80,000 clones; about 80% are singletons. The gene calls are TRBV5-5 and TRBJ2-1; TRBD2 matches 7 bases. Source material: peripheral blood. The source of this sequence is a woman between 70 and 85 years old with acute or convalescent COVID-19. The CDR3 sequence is CASSFLAGNEQFF. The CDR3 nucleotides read TGTGCCAGCAGCTTCTTAGCGGGCAATGAGCAGTTCTTC.